This TCR beta chain was recovered during a study of OX40 agonist ivuxolimab in advanced cancers. Trimming took off 0 bases at V and 1 base at J, with 3 bases between the two ends. Germline V gene sequence: CDR1 MNHEY, CDR2 SVGAGI. CDR3 size: 13 residues. Sequencing used immunoSEQ multiplex PCR; TCRdb keeps in-frame clones, though not all of them. There are some 57,000 clones in the sample; around 93% occur only once, and approximately 23% lies in the top ten. The TCR sequence derives from an adult with an advanced solid tumor such as melanoma, head and neck, liver or kidney cancer. This sample comprised CD4+ or CD8+ T cells sorted from blood, obtained in a trial of the OX40 agonist ivuxolimab. The V call is TRBV6-5, the J call TRBJ1-1; D unclear. The DNA for the CDR3 is TGTGCCAGCAGTTACTCGGAGAACACTGAAGCTTTCTTT. This translates into CASSYSENTEAFF.